This TCR beta chain was recorded in a study of T cells of healthy individuals. TCRdb called the 5' RACE reads again in MiXCR, with one record for every CDR3 protein. In the table there are tens of thousands of distinct CDR3 sequences, roughly 14% of which are singletons. Trimming removed 7 bases from V and 2 bases from J; junction bases left unmatched: 11. Germline CDR1 is MNHEY and CDR2 is SVGEGT. The CDR3 contains 17 residues. This clonotype was seen repeatedly, ten times or more. The receptor was derived from a human donor in good health. The chain carries TRBV6-2 or TRBV6-3 and TRBJ2-1, with TRBD2 matching over 10 bases. The CDR3 reads CASKGTSAFFTYNEQFF. In DNA, the CDR3 is TGTGCCAGCAAAGGGACTAGCGCTTTTTTTACCTACAATGAGCAGTTCTTC.